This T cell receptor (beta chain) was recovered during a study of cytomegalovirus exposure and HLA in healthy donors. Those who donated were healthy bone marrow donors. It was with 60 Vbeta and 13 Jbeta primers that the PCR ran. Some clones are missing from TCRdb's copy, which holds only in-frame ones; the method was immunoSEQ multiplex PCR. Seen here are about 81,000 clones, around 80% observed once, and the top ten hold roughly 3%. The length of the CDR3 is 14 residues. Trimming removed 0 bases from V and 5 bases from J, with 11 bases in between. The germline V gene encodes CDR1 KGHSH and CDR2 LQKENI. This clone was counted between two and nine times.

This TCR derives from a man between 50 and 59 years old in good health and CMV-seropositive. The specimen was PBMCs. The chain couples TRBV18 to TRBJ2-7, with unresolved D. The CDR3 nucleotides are TGTGCCAGCTCACCACCGATGATCACAGACGAGCAGTACTTC. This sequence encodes CASSPPMITDEQYF.